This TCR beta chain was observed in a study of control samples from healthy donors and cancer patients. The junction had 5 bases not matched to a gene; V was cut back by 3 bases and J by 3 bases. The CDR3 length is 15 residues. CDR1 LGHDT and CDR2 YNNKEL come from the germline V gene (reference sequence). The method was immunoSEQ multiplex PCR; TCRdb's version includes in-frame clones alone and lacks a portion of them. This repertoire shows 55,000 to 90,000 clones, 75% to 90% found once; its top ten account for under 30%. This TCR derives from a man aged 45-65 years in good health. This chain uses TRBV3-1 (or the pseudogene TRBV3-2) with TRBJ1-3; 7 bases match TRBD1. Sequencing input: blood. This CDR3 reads CASSHRGFIGNTIYF. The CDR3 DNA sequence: TGTGCCAGCAGCCACAGGGGGTTCATTGGAAACACCATATATTTT.